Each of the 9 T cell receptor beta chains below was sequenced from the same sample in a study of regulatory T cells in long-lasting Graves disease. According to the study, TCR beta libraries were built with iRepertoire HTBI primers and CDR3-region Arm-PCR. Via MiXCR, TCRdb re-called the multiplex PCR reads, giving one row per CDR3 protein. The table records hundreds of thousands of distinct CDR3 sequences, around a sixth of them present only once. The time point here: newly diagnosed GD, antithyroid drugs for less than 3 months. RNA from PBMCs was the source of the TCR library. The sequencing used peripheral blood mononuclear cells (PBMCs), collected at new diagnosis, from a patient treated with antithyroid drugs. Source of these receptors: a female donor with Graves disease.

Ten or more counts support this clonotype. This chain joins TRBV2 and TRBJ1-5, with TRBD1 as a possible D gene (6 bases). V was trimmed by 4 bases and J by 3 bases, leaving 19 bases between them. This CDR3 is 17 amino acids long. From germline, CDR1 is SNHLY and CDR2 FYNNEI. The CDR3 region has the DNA TGTGCCAGCAGTGGGGTCCGGGACACAGCTTTCAATCAGCCCCAGCATTTT. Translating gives CASSGVRDTAFNQPQHF.

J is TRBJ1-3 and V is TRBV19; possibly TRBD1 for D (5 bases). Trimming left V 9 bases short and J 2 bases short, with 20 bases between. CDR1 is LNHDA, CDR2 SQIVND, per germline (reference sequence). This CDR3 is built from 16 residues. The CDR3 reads CASAELDRGTGNTIYF. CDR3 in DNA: TGTGCCAGCGCGGAGCTTGACAGAGGAACTGGAAACACCATATATTTT.

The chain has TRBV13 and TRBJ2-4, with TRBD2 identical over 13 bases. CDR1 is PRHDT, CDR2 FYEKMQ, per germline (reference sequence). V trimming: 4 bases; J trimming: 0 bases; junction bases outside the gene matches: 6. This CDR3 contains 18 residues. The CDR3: CASSSWTSGGLAKNIQYF. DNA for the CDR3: TGTGCCAGCAGCTCCTGGACTAGCGGGGGATTAGCCAAAAACATTCAGTACTTC.

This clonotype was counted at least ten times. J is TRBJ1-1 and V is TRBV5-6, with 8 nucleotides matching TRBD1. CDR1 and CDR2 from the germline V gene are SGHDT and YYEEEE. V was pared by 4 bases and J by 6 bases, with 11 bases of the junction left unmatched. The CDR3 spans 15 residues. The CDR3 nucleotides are TGTGCCAGCAGCCGACTGTCGACAGGGGACCCTGAAGCTTTCTTT. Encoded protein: CASSRLSTGDPEAFF.

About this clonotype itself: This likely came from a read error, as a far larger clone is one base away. Written as DNA, the CDR3 is TGTGCCAGCAGCTCAACCCTAGCGGGAGCCTTCAATGAGCAGTACTTC. Translation gives CASSSTLAGAFNEQYF. The chain joins TRBV7-2 to TRBJ2-3; 10 bases map to TRBD2. The end of the DNA fits TRBJ2-7 better, so the J call may be wrong. The germline V gene has CDR1 SGHTA and CDR2 FQGNSA. The CDR3 extends over 16 amino acids.

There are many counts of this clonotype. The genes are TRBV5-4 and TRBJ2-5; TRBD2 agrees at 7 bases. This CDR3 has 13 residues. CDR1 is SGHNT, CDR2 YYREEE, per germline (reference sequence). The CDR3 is CAGGRTPQETQYF. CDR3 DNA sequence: TGTGCAGGCGGGAGAACCCCCCAAGAGACCCAGTACTTC.

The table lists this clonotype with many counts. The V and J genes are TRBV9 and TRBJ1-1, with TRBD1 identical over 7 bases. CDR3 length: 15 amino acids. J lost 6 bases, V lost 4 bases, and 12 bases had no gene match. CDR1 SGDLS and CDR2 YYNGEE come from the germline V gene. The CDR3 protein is CASSFWTGGSAEAFF. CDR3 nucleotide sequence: TGTGCCAGCAGCTTCTGGACAGGAGGGAGCGCTGAAGCTTTCTTT.

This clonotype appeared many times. DNA for the CDR3: TGTGCCTGGAGCCTCGACAGGGGCGGCTACACCTTC. Its translation is CAWSLDRGGYTF. The chain has TRBV30 and TRBJ1-2; 8 bases are shared with TRBD1. Germline V CDR1 and CDR2: GTSNPN, SVGIG (reference sequence). CDR3 length: 12 amino acids. V lost 3 bases to trimming and J lost 8 bases; unmatched junction nucleotides: 5.

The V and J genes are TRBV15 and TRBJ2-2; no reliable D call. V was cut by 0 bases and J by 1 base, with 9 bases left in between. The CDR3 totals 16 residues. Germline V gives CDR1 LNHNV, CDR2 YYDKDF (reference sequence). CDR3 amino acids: CATSRDIGMNTGELFF. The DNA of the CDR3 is TGTGCCACCAGCAGAGATATCGGAATGAACACCGGGGAGCTGTTTTTT.